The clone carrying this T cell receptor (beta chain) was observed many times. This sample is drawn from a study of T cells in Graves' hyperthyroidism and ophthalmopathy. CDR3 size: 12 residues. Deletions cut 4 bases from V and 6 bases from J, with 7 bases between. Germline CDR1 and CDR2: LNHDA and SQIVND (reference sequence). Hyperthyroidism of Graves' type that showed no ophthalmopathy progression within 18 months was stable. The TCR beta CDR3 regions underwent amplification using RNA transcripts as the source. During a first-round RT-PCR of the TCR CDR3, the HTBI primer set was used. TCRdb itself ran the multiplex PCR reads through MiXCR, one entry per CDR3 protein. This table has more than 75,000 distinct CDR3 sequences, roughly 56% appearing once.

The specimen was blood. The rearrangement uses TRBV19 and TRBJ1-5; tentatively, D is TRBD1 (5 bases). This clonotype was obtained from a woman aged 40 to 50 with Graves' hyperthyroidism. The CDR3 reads CASSRGVQPQHF. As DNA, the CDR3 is TGTGCCAGTAGTAGGGGGGTTCAGCCCCAGCATTTT.